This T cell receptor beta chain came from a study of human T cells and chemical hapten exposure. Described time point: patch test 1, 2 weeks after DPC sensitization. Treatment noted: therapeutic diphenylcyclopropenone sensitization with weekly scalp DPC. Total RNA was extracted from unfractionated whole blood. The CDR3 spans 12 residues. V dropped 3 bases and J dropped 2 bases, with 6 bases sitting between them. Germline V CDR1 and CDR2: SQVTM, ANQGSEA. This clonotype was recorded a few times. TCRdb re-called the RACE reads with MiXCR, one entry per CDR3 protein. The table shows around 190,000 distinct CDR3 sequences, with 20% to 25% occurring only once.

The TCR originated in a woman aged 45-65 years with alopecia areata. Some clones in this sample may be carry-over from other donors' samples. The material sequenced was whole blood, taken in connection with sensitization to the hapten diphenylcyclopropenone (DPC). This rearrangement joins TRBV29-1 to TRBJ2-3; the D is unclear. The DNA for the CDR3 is TGCAGCGTTGATCCCGACACAGATACGCAGTATTTT. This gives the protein CSVDPDTDTQYF.